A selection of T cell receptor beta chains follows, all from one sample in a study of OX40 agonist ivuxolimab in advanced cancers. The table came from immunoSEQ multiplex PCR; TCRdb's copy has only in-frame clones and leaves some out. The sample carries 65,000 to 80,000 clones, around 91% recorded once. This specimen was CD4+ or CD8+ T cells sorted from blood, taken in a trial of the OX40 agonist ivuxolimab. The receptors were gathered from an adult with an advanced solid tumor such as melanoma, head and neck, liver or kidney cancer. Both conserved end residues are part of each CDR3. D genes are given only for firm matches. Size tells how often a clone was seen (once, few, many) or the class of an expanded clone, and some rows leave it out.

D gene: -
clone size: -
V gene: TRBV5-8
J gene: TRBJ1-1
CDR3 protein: CASSRERLAAFF
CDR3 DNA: TGTGCCAGCAGCCGGGAAAGACTAGCAGCTTTCTTT

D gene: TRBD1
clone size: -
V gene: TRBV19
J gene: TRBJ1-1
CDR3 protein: CASSTTIQGAGDIEAFF
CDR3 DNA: TGTGCCAGTAGTACAACCATACAGGGGGCCGGAGATATTGAAGCTTTCTTT

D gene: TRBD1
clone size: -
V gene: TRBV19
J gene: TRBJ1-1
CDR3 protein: CASSARQGGFMNTEAFF
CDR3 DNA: TGTGCCAGTAGTGCCAGACAGGGTGGGTTCATGAACACTGAAGCTTTCTTT

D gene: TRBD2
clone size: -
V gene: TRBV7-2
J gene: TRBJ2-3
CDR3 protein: CASSSGLAGGDTQYF
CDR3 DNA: TGTGCCAGCAGCTCGGGACTAGCGGGGGGAGATACGCAGTATTTT

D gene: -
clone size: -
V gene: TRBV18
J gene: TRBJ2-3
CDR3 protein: CASSPLAADTDTQYF
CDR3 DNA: TGTGCCAGCTCACCACTAGCGGCAGACACAGATACGCAGTATTTT

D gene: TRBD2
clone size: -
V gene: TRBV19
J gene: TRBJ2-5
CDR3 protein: CASKSGGQETQYF
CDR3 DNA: TGTGCCAGTAAGAGCGGGGGACAAGAGACCCAGTACTTC

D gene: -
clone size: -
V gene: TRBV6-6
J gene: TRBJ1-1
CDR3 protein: CAARGPGTNTEAFF
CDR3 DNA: TGTGCCGCAAGAGGGCCAGGTACGAACACTGAAGCTTTCTTT

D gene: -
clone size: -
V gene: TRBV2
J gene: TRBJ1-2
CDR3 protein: CASSGRRSSAGYTF
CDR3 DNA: TGTGCCAGCAGTGGAAGACGGTCCTCGGCTGGCTACACCTTC

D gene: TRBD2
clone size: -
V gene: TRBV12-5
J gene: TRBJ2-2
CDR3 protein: CASVGGTSLGELFF
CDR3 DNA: TGTGCTAGTGTGGGAGGGACTAGCCTCGGGGAGCTGTTTTTT

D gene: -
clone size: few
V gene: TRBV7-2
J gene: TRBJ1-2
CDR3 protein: CASSLEWDPLEDGYTF
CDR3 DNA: TGTGCCAGCAGCTTAGAATGGGACCCACTTGAGGATGGCTACACCTTC

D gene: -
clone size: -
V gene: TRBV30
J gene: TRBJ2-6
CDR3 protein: CASARDGGANVLTF
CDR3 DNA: TGTGCCTCAGCCCGGGACGGAGGGGCCAACGTCCTGACTTTC

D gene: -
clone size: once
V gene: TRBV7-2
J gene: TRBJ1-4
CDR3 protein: CASSADRPRRNNEKLFF
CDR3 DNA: TGTGCCAGCAGCGCCGACAGGCCCCGGAGGAATAATGAAAAACTGTTTTTT

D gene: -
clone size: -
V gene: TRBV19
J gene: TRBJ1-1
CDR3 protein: CASSIGGMNTEAFF
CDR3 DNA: TGTGCCAGTAGTATAGGGGGGATGAACACTGAAGCTTTCTTT

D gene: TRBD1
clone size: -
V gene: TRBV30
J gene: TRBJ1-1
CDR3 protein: CAWSGGTHRGTEAFF
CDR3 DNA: TGTGCCTGGAGTGGAGGGACCCACAGGGGCACTGAAGCTTTCTTT

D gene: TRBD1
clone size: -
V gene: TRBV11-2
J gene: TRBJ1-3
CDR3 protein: CASSWDRVGNTIYF
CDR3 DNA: TGTGCCAGCAGCTGGGACAGGGTTGGAAACACCATATATTTT

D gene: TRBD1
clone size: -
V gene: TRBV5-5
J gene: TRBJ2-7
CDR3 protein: CASSLTGVGSRNEQYF
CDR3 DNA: TGTGCCAGCAGCTTAACAGGGGTCGGATCGAGGAACGAGCAGTACTTC

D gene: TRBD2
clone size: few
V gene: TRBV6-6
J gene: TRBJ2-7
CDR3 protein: CASSSPAGKTYEQYF
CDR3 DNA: TGTGCCAGCAGTTCGCCAGCGGGGAAAACCTACGAGCAGTACTTC

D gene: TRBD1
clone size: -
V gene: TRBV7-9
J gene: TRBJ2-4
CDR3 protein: CASSPQTGEVQYF
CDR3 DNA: TGTGCCAGCAGCCCCCAGACAGGGGAAGTTCAGTACTTC

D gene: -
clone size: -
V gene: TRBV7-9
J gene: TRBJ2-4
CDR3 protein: CASSLDAGWDIQYF
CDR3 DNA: TGTGCCAGCAGCTTAGATGCAGGGTGGGACATTCAGTACTTC

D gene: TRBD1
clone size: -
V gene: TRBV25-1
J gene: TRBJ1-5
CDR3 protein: CASSGGQGAYSNQPQHF
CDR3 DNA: TGTGCCAGCAGTGGGGGACAGGGGGCTTATAGCAATCAGCCCCAGCATTTT